Detailed here is one TCR beta chain. These data come from a study of CD8 T cells in Susac syndrome. Study-level information: Intravenous immunoglobulin alone or corticosteroids were being given to patients with Susac syndrome at blood draw, unless they were therapy-naive.

With 5 bases removed from V and 2 bases from J, the gap between germline ends came to 10 bases. The CDR3 has 14 residues. Random hexamers served to reverse transcribe roughly 0.45 to 1 ug RNA. Using its own MiXCR run on the immunoSEQ multiplex PCR reads, TCRdb lists one record per CDR3 protein. Among about 190,000 distinct CDR3 sequences, approximately 95% were seen once, and the ten largest hold around 0.16%. The source material was CD8+ T cells from PBMCs. The receptor's source is a human donor with Susac syndrome. V is TRBV12-3 or TRBV12-4 and J is TRBJ1-5; D is unresolved. The CDR3 coding sequence is TGTGCCAGCAGTCCCAACGGGGGCAATCAGCCCCAGCATTTT. The encoded protein is CASSPNGGNQPQHF.